This T cell receptor beta chain was recorded in a study of T cell repertoires in cytomegalovirus infection. For the study at large: CMV infection plus the matching HLA type was flagged by public TCR beta signatures.

TCRdb fed the reads into MiXCR, producing one record per CDR3 protein. There are around 440,000 distinct CDR3 sequences in the sample; 11% occur only once, and more than 8.5% lies in the top ten. This clonotype showed up just a few times. The antigen is unknown. General observations from the study: Predominance within the ex vivo response was attributable to HLA-C-restricted CMV-specific TCR beta clonotypes. Adding up the frequency of public TCR beta families identified people who carried CMV plus the relevant HLA.

The sample comprised PBMCs. This TCR came from a human donor in good health (CMV status not recorded). Some clones in this sample may be carry-over from other donors' samples.

The DNA for the CDR3 is TGTGCCAGTACCCCGCGAGGAAGAGACTATGGCTACACCTTC. Residues: CASTPRGRDYGYTF. The chain is built from TRBV19 and TRBJ1-2, with D hard to call. This CDR3 is 14 amino acids long. The V gene's germline CDR1 is LNHDA and CDR2 SQIVND (reference sequence). The V gene lost 7 bases and the J gene lost 3 bases, with 15 bases spanning the gap.